These 29 T cell receptor beta chains were all obtained from the same sample, sequenced in a study of blood T cell repertoires in COVID-19. The data were produced by immunoSEQ multiplex PCR, yet TCRdb's version contains in-frame clones alone and is incomplete. Here the sample spans under 65,000 clones, around 73% being singletons. The sequenced material came from PBMCs or T cells enriched from blood (not recorded which). These receptors all come from a woman aged 50 to 65 with acute COVID-19.

This clone was observed a few times. The J gene is TRBJ2-7, the V gene TRBV7-8, with 10 bases matching TRBD1. Germline V gene sequence: CDR1 SGHVS, CDR2 FQNEAQ. The length of the CDR3 is 16 residues. Trimming at V came to 5 bases and at J to 6 bases, leaving 13 bases not matched to a gene. The CDR3 loop is CASSQGPGTGESEQYF. The CDR3 DNA sequence: TGTGCCAGCAGCCAAGGGCCGGGGACAGGGGAAAGCGAGCAGTACTTC.

The chain carries TRBV6-5 and TRBJ1-1; D is ambiguous. V was shortened by 10 bases and J by 1 base, with 19 bases between the two germline ends. The CDR3 runs 15 residues. Looked up from germline, CDR1 is MNHEY and CDR2 is SVGAGI. The CDR3 reads CATCRVGDWNTEAFF. The CDR3 bases are TGTGCCACCTGTAGGGTGGGAGATTGGAACACTGAAGCTTTCTTT.

This clone was found a few times. The chain recombines TRBV7-2 with TRBJ2-3, with D possibly matching TRBD2 (5 bases). Trimming removed 4 bases at V and 5 bases at J, with 13 bases between. The CDR3 consists of 14 residues. Per the germline V gene, CDR1 is SGHTA and CDR2 is FQGNSA. The CDR3 is CASSWMDREDTQYF. The CDR3 bases are TGTGCCAGCAGCTGGATGGACCGGGAAGATACGCAGTATTTT.

The V gene is TRBV12-3 or TRBV12-4, the J gene TRBJ1-5; 7 positions agree with TRBD1. V lost 5 bases, J lost 5 bases, and 3 bases stayed unmatched. This CDR3 region has 13 residues. The CDR3 loop is CASSGQAYQPQHF. CDR3 coding DNA: TGTGCCAGCAGTGGACAGGCTTATCAGCCCCAGCATTTT.

The chain couples TRBV19 to TRBJ2-1; D might be TRBD2 (7 bases). CDR1 LNHDA and CDR2 SQIVND come from the germline V gene (reference sequence). The CDR3 length is 15 residues. V was pared by 6 bases and J by 5 bases, with 17 bases between. This chain's CDR3 is CASRGGGAQNNEQFF. The CDR3, as DNA: TGTGCCAGTAGGGGCGGGGGCGCTCAGAACAATGAGCAGTTCTTC.

V and J are TRBV6-5 and TRBJ2-1; 7 bases map to TRBD2. After removal of 0 bases from V and 4 bases from J, the junction contained 3 bases not matched to a gene. Looked up from germline, CDR1 is MNHEY and CDR2 is SVGAGI. This CDR3 is 15 amino acids long. The CDR3 protein is CASSYSAGEYNEQFF. CDR3 nucleotides: TGTGCCAGCAGTTACTCCGCGGGGGAATACAATGAGCAGTTCTTC.

The J gene is TRBJ2-7, the V gene TRBV10-3, with 13 bases identical to TRBD2. CDR1 and CDR2 (germline): ENHRY, SYGVKD. CDR3 length: 17 residues. V lost 2 bases and J lost 3; bases outside the gene matches: 7. The CDR3 DNA is TGTGCCATCAGTGAGAGACTAGCGGGGGGAACCAACTACGAGCAGTACTTC. Translated, it gives CAISERLAGGTNYEQYF.

This chain joins TRBV2 and TRBJ1-1; a weak D match, TRBD1 (6 bases). Germline CDR1 and CDR2: SNHLY and FYNNEI. This CDR3 has 14 amino acids. V shed 7 bases and J shed 0 bases, with 12 bases lying between them. The CDR3 spells CASTQQGLNTEAFF. The CDR3 nucleotides read TGTGCCAGCACCCAACAGGGACTGAACACTGAAGCTTTCTTT.

The chain has TRBV6-5 and TRBJ2-3; 9 bases line up with TRBD2. The CDR3 runs 15 residues. The germline V gene encodes CDR1 MNHEY and CDR2 SVGAGI. Losses at the gene ends were 6 bases for V and 2 bases for J; bases not matched to a gene: 6. Here the CDR3 DNA reads TGTGCCAGCAGCCGGGGGGGACTAGCCACAGATACGCAGTATTTT. It translates to CASSRGGLATDTQYF.

This clone was counted between two and nine times. In DNA, the CDR3 is TGTGCCAGCTCATCCGTGTACAGGGACTCCTACGAGCAGTACTTC. Its translation: CASSSVYRDSYEQYF. J is TRBJ2-7 and V is TRBV18; TRBD1 is a possible D gene (6 bases). V shed 5 bases and J shed 0 bases, with 14 bases lying between them. The germline CDR1 and CDR2 sequences are KGHSH and LQKENI. The CDR3 totals 15 residues.

On this clone: Other DNA sequences from this sample encode an identical CDR3 as well. In nucleotides, the CDR3 is TGTGCCAGCAAAGGGGGAGCGGGGGCCCGCACAGATACGCAGTATTTT. Protein: CASKGGAGARTDTQYF. The chain has TRBV27 and TRBJ2-3; 8 nucleotides align to TRBD2. CDR3 size: 16 residues. Looked up from germline, CDR1 is MNHEY and CDR2 is SMNVEV (reference sequence). Unmatched junction bases numbered 10, after V lost 7 bases and J lost 1 base.

The CDR3 DNA sequence: TGTGCCACCAGTAATTCGGACAGGCGCAATCAGCCCCAGCATTTT. This gives the protein CATSNSDRRNQPQHF. This chain connects TRBV24-1 to TRBJ1-5; 7 bases line up with TRBD1. V gave up 6 bases and J gave up 2 bases; unmatched junction bases: 6. The CDR3 loop spans 15 amino acids. Germline V gene lookup returns CDR1 KGHDR and CDR2 SFDVKD.

The J gene is TRBJ1-1, the V gene TRBV5-8, with D possibly matching TRBD1 (6 bases). The CDR3 covers 16 residues. The ends were cut back, 0 bases at V and 1 base at J, with 13 bases in the middle. Germline V gives CDR1 SGHTS, CDR2 YDEGEE. CDR3 nucleotides: TGTGCCAGCAGCTTGGTAGGGAGGGGGGAGAACACTGAAGCTTTCTTT. Residues: CASSLVGRGENTEAFF.

This rearrangement joins TRBV30 to TRBJ1-4, with TRBD1 identical over 7 bases. CDR3 length: 14 amino acids. The V segment lost 5 bases and the J segment 4 bases; nucleotides outside the gene matches: 7. Germline CDR1 GTSNPN, CDR2 SVGIG (reference sequence). CDR3 DNA: TGTGCCTGGTCCAGGACAGGCCTTAATGAAAAACTGTTTTTT. This translates into CAWSRTGLNEKLFF.

The CDR3 region is CASSLPGDRISGANVLTF. Here the CDR3 DNA reads TGTGCCAGCAGCTTACCCGGGGACAGGATCTCTGGGGCCAACGTCCTGACTTTC. The gene calls are TRBV7-9 and TRBJ2-6; the match to TRBD1 covers 8 bases. CDR1 SEHNR and CDR2 FQNEAQ come from the germline V gene (reference sequence). J lost 0 bases, V lost 2 bases, and 6 bases had no gene match. CDR3 length equals 18 residues.

V is TRBV9 and J is TRBJ1-4, with D possibly being TRBD1 (6 bases). Per germline, CDR1 SGDLS and CDR2 YYNGEE. V was pared by 4 bases and J by 13 bases, with 11 bases between. The CDR3 length is 11 residues. The CDR3 DNA reads TGTGCCAGCAGCTCCCAGGGGATACTGTTTTTT. This translates into CASSSQGILFF.

V and J are TRBV29-1 and TRBJ2-3; no clear D. V was trimmed by 3 bases and J by 0 bases, leaving 16 bases between them. The CDR3 has 16 residues. Germline loops: CDR1 SQVTM, CDR2 ANQGSEA. The CDR3 sequence is CSVEATISSSTDTQYF. CDR3 DNA: TGCAGCGTTGAGGCCACTATTAGCTCTAGCACAGATACGCAGTATTTT.

The J gene is TRBJ1-2, the V gene TRBV7-2; D uncertain. This CDR3 spans 13 amino acids. Trimming left V 1 base short and J 2 bases short, with 5 bases between. The germline CDR1 and CDR2 sequences are SGHTA and FQGNSA. The CDR3 region is CASSLGGNYGYTF. The CDR3 bases are TGTGCCAGCAGCTTAGGAGGGAACTATGGCTACACCTTC.

This clone was observed once. The chain links TRBV6-1 to TRBJ2-3; D is uncertain. V lost 2 bases and J 0 bases, leaving 18 bases between the germline ends. Looked up from germline, CDR1 is MNHNS and CDR2 is SASEGT. The CDR3 sequence is 18 residues long. For the CDR3, the DNA is TGTGCCAGCAGTGAAAAGGAAATACTTTTAGCTAGCACAGATACGCAGTATTTT. Its translation is CASSEKEILLASTDTQYF.

The sample holds a few counts of this clone. The chain recombines TRBV18 with TRBJ1-3; D remains unclear. This CDR3 region has 16 residues. Germline CDR1 reads KGHSH; CDR2 reads LQKENI. V lost 3 bases to trimming and J lost 0 bases, with 12 bases between them. CDR3 region: CASSPRRTHSGNTIYF. The DNA of the CDR3 is TGTGCCAGCTCACCGAGGAGAACCCACTCTGGAAACACCATATATTTT.

This clone appeared a single time. The chain carries TRBV27 and TRBJ1-2, with 8 nucleotides matching TRBD1. V gave up 5 bases and J gave up 2 bases; unmatched junction bases: 7. This CDR3 spans 15 amino acids. Germline CDR1 is MNHEY and CDR2 is SMNVEV (reference sequence). The CDR3 nucleotides read TGTGCCAGCAGTCCGGACAGGGCTCGCAACTATGGCTACACCTTC. This sequence encodes CASSPDRARNYGYTF.

The chain has TRBV19 and TRBJ1-5; D is ambiguous. CDR3 length: 15 amino acids. V lost 5 bases and J 0 bases, leaving 11 bases between the germline ends. Germline V gives CDR1 LNHDA, CDR2 SQIVND (reference sequence). The CDR3 DNA is TGTGCCAGTAGTCCTCTCGGTTATAGCAATCAGCCCCAGCATTTT. It specifies CASSPLGYSNQPQHF.

This clone occurred once. The rearrangement joins TRBV9 to TRBJ2-3; TRBD2 agrees at 11 bases. The CDR3 runs 16 residues. The ends lost 4 bases at V and 6 bases at J; junction bases unmatched: 10. CDR1 SGDLS and CDR2 YYNGEE come from the germline V gene. The CDR3 DNA reads TGTGCCAGCAGCCTCCTAGTAGCGGGGGGGCGGGATACGCAGTATTTT. Its protein product is CASSLLVAGGRDTQYF.

The rearrangement links TRBV5-4 to TRBJ1-2, with D possibly matching TRBD1 (5 bases). With 0 bases removed from V and 4 bases from J, the gap between germline ends came to 7 bases. This CDR3 has 13 residues. Germline V gene sequence: CDR1 SGHNT, CDR2 YYREEE (reference sequence). For the CDR3, the DNA is TGTGCCAGCAGCTTGGGCGGGACCTATGGCTACACCTTC. Translated: CASSLGGTYGYTF.

The chain joins TRBV27 to TRBJ1-2; no reliable D call. Deletions cut 5 bases from V and 5 bases from J, with 12 bases between. This CDR3 has 13 amino acids. CDR1 MNHEY and CDR2 SMNVEV come from the germline V gene (reference sequence). Here the CDR3 reads CASSNSWEYGYTF. The CDR3 coding sequence is TGTGCCAGCAGTAACAGTTGGGAGTATGGCTACACCTTC.

The chain recombines TRBV13 with TRBJ2-5, with unresolved D. CDR1 and CDR2 from the germline V gene are PRHDT and FYEKMQ (reference sequence). Trimming took off 0 bases at V and 4 bases at J, with 15 bases between the two ends. The CDR3 length is 16 residues. CDR3: CASSLGGRRRVETQYF. In nucleotides, the CDR3 is TGTGCCAGCAGCTTAGGAGGTAGAAGGAGAGTAGAGACCCAGTACTTC.

The chain recombines TRBV3-1 (or the pseudogene TRBV3-2) with TRBJ1-2; 8 bases are shared with TRBD1. After removal of 7 bases from V and 6 bases from J, the junction contained 7 bases not matched to a gene. The V gene's germline CDR1 is LGHDT and CDR2 YNNKEL (reference sequence). The CDR3 consists of 13 residues. CDR3 protein: CASNFRTGNGYTF. For the CDR3, the DNA is TGTGCCAGCAACTTTCGGACAGGGAATGGCTACACCTTC.

In this sample, this clone turned up once. This sequence joins TRBV7-2 and TRBJ2-3; 10 bases are a match to TRBD2. The CDR3 sequence is 16 residues long. CDR1 and CDR2 from the germline V gene are SGHTA and FQGNSA. V lost 6 bases and J lost 4; bases outside the gene matches: 10. The CDR3 DNA is TGTGCCAGCAGTCTCAGAGCGGGGGGGCTCGCAGATACGCAGTATTTT. Translation gives CASSLRAGGLADTQYF.

The rearrangement uses TRBV3-1 (or the pseudogene TRBV3-2) and TRBJ1-4; 10 positions match TRBD1. The CDR3 totals 16 residues. Losses at the gene ends were 4 bases for V and 4 bases for J; bases not matched to a gene: 6. Germline V gives CDR1 LGHDT, CDR2 YNNKEL (reference sequence). CDR3 amino acids: CASSPGRTGGNEKLFF. Written as DNA, the CDR3 is TGTGCCAGCAGCCCTGGGAGGACAGGGGGTAATGAAAAACTGTTTTTT.